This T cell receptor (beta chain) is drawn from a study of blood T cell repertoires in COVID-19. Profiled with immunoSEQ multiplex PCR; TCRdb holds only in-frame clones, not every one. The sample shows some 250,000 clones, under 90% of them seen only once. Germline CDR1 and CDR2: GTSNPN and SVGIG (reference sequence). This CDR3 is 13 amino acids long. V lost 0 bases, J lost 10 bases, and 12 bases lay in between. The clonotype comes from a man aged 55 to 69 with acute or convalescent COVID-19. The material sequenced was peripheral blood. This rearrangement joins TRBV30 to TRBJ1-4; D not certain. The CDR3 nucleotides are TGTGCCTGGAGTGTAGCGGATTGGGGAAAACTGTTTTTT. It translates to CAWSVADWGKLFF.